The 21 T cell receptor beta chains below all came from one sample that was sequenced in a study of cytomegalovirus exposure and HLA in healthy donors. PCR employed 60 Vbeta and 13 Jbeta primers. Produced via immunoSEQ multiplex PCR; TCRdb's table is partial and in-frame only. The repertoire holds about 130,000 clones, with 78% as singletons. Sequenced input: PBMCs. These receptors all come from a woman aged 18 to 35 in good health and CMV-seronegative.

DNA for the CDR3: TGTGCCAGCATGGTTAATGGCAGGGGGGCTTTCTTT. It yields the protein CASMVNGRGAFF. The gene calls are TRBV2 and TRBJ1-1, with 7 bases aligning to TRBD1. Trimming at V came to 7 bases and at J to 11 bases, leaving 10 bases not matched to a gene. The germline CDR1 and CDR2 sequences are SNHLY and FYNNEI. The CDR3 is 12 residues long. Looking up the rest from reference TRBV2 and TRBJ1-1 gives the full variable domain: EPEVTQTPSHQVTQMGQEVILRCVPISNHLYFYWYRQILGQKVEFLVSFYNNEISEKSEIFDDQFSVERPDGSNFTLKIRSTKLEDSAMYFCASMVNGRGAFFGQGTRLTVV.

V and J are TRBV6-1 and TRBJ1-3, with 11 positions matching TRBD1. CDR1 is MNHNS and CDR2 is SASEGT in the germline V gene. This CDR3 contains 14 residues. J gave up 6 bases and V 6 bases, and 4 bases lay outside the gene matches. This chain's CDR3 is CASSADRGLNTIYF. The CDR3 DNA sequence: TGTGCCAGCAGCGCGGACAGGGGGCTAAACACCATATATTTT.

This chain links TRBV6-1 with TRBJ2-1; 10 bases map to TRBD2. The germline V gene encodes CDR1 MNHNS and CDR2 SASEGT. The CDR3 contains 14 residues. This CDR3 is CAYGIGLAANEQFF. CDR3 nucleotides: TGTGCTTACGGGATCGGACTAGCGGCAAATGAGCAGTTCTTC.

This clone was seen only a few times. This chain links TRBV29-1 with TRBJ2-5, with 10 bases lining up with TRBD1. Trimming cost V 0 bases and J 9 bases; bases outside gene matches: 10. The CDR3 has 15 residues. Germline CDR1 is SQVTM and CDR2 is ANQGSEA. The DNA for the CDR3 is TGCAGCGTTGAAGAGGGGACAGGGGCCGGCGGGGCCCAGTACTTC. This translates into CSVEEGTGAGGAQYF.

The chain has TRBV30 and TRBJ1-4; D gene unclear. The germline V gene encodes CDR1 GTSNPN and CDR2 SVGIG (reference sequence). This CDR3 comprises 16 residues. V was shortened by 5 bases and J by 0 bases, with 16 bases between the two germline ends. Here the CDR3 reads CAWGRWSTTTNEKLFF. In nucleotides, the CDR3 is TGTGCCTGGGGGAGATGGAGCACCACAACTAATGAAAAACTGTTTTTT.

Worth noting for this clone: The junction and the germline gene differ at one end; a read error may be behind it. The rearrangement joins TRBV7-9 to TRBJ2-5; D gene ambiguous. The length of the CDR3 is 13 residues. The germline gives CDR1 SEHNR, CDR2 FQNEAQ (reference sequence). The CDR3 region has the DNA TGTTCCAGCAGCTTTCTAGTTCAGGAGACCCAGTACTTC. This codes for CSSSFLVQETQYF.

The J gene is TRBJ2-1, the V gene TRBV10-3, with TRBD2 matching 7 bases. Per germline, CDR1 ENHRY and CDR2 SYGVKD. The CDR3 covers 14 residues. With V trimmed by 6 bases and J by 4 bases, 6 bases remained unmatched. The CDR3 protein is CAIRALAEYNEQFF. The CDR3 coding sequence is TGTGCCATCAGAGCCCTAGCGGAATACAATGAGCAGTTCTTC.

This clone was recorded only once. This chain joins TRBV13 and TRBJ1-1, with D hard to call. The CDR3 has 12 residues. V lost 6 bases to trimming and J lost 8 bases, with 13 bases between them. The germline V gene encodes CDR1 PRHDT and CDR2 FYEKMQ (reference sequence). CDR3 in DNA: TGTGCCAGCAGGGCCGGGGTGCAAGAAGCTTTCTTT. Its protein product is CASRAGVQEAFF.

The CDR3 nucleotides read TGTGCCAGCAGCTTAAGGGGGCTCAACGAGCAGTACTTC. Its translation: CASSLRGLNEQYF. The chain joins TRBV7-9 to TRBJ2-7; TRBD1 matches 7 bases. The CDR3 consists of 13 residues. CDR1 and CDR2 from the germline V gene are SEHNR and FQNEAQ (reference sequence). The junction had 3 bases not matched to a gene; V was cut back by 2 bases and J by 5 bases.

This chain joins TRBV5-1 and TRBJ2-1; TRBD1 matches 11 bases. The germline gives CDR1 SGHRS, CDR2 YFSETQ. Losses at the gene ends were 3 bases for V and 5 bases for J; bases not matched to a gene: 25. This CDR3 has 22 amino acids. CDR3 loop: CASSSGLRGQGAWLATHNEQFF. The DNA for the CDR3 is TGCGCCAGCAGCTCCGGCTTACGAGGACAGGGGGCCTGGCTAGCGACCCACAATGAGCAGTTCTTC. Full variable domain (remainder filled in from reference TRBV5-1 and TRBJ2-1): KAGVTQTPRYLIKTRGQQVTLSCSPISGHRSVSWYQQTPGQGLQFLFEYFSETQRNKGNFPGRFSGRQFSNSRSEMNVSTLELGDSALYLCASSSGLRGQGAWLATHNEQFFGPGTRLTVL.

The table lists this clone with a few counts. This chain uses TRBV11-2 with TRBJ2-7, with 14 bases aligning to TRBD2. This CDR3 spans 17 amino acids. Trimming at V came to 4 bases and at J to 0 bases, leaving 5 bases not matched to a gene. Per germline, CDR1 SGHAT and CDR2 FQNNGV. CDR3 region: CASSSGTSGSLSYEQYF. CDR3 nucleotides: TGTGCCAGCAGCTCCGGGACTAGCGGGAGCCTCTCCTACGAGCAGTACTTC. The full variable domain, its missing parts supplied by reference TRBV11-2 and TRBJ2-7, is EAGVAQSPRYKIIEKRQSVAFWCNPISGHATLYWYQQILGQGPKLLIQFQNNGVVDDSQLPKDRFSAERLKGVDSTLKIQPAKLEDSAVYLCASSSGTSGSLSYEQYFGPGTRLTVT.

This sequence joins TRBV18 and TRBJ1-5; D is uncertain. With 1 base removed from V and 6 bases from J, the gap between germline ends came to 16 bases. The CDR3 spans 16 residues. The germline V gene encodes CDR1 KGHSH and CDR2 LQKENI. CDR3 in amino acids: CASSPRGREAIQPQHF. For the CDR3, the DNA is TGTGCCAGCTCACCACGTGGGAGAGAGGCTATTCAGCCCCAGCATTTT.

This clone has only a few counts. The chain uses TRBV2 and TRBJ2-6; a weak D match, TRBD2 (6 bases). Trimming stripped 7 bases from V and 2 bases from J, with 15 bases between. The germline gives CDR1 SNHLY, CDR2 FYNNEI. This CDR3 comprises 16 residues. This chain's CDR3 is CASIWQGGAGANVLTF. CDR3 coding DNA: TGTGCCAGCATTTGGCAGGGAGGCGCTGGGGCCAACGTCCTGACTTTC.

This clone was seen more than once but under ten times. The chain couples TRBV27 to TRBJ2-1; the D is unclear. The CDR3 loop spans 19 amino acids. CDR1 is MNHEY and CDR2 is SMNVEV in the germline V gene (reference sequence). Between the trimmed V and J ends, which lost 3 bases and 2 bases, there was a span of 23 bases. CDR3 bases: TGTGCCAGCAGTTTCTCCCCCCCTGGTCGTGGCAGCGCCTACAATGAGCAGTTCTTC. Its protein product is CASSFSPPGRGSAYNEQFF.

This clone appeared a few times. This chain's CDR3 is CASSQKTGPNEKLFF. CDR3 in DNA: TGTGCCAGCAGCCAAAAGACAGGCCCAAATGAAAAACTGTTTTTT. The chain combines TRBV4-2 with TRBJ1-4; D may be TRBD1 (6 bases). Trimming removed 2 bases from V and 5 bases from J, with 12 bases in between. The CDR3 sequence is 15 residues long. Germline CDR1 and CDR2: LGHNA and YNFKEQ.

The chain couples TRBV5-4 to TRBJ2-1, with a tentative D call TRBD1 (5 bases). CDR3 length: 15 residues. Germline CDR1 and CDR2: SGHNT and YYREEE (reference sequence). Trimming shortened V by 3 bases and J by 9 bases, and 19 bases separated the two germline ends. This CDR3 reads CASSSPTDQGSEQFF. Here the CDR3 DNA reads TGTGCCAGCAGCTCCCCGACAGATCAAGGAAGTGAGCAGTTCTTC.

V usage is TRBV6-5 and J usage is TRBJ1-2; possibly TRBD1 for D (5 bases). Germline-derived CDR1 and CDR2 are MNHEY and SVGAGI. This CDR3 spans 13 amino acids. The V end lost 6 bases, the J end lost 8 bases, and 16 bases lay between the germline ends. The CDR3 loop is CASSHRNRGGYTF. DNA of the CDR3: TGTGCCAGCAGCCATAGAAATCGGGGGGGCTACACCTTC.

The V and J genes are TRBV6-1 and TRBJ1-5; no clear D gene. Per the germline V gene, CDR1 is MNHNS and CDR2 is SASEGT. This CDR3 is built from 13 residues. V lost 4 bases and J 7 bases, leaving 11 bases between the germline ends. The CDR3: CASSAGVWQPQHF. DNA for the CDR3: TGTGCCAGCAGTGCCGGGGTTTGGCAGCCCCAGCATTTT.

DNA of the CDR3: TGCGCCAGCAGCTTGGCCGAGGCCAGGGTGACAGATACGCAGTATTTT. Amino acids: CASSLAEARVTDTQYF. V usage is TRBV5-1 and J usage is TRBJ2-3; weak D call: TRBD1 (5 bases). The germline gives CDR1 SGHRS, CDR2 YFSETQ. CDR3 length: 16 residues. Trimming removed 0 bases at V and 3 bases at J, with 14 bases between.

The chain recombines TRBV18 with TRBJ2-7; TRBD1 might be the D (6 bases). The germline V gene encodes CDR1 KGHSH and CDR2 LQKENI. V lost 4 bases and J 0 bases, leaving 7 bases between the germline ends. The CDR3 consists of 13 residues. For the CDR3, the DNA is TGTGCCAGCTCACGGGACAACTCCTACGAGCAGTACTTC. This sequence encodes CASSRDNSYEQYF.

The CDR3 DNA reads as TGTGCCAGCAGTCCAGGGGGAAGTGGGACTGGAAACACCATATATTTT. It yields the protein CASSPGGSGTGNTIYF. The rearrangement links TRBV27 to TRBJ1-3; 7 bases are shared with TRBD1. Germline CDR1 MNHEY, CDR2 SMNVEV (reference sequence). CDR3 length: 16 residues. The V gene end was trimmed by 5 bases and the J gene end by 2 bases; junction bases not matched to a gene: 9.